The clone carrying this TCR beta chain is medium-sized within its sample. The sample comes from a study of PD-1 blockade in classical Hodgkin lymphoma. No patient escaped relapse after autologous stem cell transplantation, and brentuximab vedotin exposure varied. The CDR3 runs to 14 residues. Germline assignment: CDR1 SGHVS and CDR2 FNYEAQ. V lost 2 bases and J lost 4; bases outside the gene matches: 5. TCRdb's table, derived via immunoSEQ multiplex PCR, lists solely in-frame clones and lacks some. The table records roughly 100,000 clones, approximately 90% of them present only once. This receptor was obtained from a human donor with classical Hodgkin lymphoma. V usage is TRBV7-6 and J usage is TRBJ2-7; 7 nucleotides align to TRBD1. Specimen: peripheral blood mononuclear cells (PBMCs), collected before the second cycle of nivolumab. This chain's CDR3 is CASSLWDSRYEQYF. The CDR3 region has the DNA TGTGCCAGCAGCTTATGGGACAGTAGGTACGAGCAGTACTTC.